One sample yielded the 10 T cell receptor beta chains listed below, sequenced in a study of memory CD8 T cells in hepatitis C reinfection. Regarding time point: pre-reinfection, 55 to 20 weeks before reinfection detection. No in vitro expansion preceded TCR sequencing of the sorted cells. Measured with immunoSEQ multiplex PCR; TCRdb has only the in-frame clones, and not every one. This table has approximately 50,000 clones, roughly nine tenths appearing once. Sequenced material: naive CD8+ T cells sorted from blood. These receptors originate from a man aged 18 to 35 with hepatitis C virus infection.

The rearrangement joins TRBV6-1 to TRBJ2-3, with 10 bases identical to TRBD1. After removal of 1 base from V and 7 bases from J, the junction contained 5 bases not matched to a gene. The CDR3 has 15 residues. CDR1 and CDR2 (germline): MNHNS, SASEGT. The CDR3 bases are TGTGCCAGCAGTGAAGGGACAGGGGGTTGGAATACGCAGTATTTT. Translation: CASSEGTGGWNTQYF.

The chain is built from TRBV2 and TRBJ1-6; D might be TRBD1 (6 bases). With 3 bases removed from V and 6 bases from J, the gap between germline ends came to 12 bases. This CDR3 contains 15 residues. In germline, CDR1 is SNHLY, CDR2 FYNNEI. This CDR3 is CASSDSGDTNSPLHF. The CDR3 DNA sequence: TGTGCCAGCAGTGATTCCGGGGACACTAATTCACCCCTCCACTTT.

The CDR3 here is CASSLSGGAVGTQYF. The CDR3 coding sequence is TGCGCCAGCAGCCTAAGTGGTGGAGCCGTCGGGACCCAGTACTTC. V usage is TRBV4-1 and J usage is TRBJ2-5; D gene uncertain. The CDR3 runs 15 residues. Germline CDR1 MGHRA, CDR2 YSYEKL. V lost 4 bases to trimming and J lost 7 bases, with 19 bases between them.

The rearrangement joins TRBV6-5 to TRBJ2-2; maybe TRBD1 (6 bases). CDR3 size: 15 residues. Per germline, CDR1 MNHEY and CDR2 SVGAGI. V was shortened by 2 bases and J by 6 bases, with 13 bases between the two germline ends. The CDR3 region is CASSYSQGPAGELFF. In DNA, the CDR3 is TGTGCCAGCAGTTACAGTCAGGGGCCGGCCGGGGAGCTGTTTTTT.

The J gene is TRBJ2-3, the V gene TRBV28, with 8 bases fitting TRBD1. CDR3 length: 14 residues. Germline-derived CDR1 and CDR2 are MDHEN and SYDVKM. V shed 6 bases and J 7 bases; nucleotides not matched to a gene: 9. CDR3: CASSPGQVTNTQYF. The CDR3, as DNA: TGTGCCAGCAGCCCGGGACAGGTCACGAATACGCAGTATTTT.

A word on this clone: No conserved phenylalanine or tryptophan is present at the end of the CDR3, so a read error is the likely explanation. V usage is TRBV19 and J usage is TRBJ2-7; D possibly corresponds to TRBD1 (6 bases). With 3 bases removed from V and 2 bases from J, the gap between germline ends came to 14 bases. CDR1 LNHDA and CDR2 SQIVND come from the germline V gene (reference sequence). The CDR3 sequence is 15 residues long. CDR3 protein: CASSILPGVPYEQYL. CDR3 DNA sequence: TGTGCCAGTAGTATTTTGCCAGGGGTCCCCTACGAGCAGTACCTC.

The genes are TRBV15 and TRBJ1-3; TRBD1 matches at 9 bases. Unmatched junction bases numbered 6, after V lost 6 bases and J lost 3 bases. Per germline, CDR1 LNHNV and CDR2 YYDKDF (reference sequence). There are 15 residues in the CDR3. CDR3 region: CATRRDRDDGNTIYF. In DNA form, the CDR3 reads TGTGCCACCAGGCGGGACAGGGACGATGGAAACACCATATATTTT.

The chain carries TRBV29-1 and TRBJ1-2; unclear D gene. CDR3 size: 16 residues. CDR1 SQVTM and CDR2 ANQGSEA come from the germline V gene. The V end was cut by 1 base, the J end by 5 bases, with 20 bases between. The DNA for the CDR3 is TGCAGCGTTGAAGGTGTGGGCACCGACGCCAGATATGGCTACACCTTC. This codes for CSVEGVGTDARYGYTF.

Here the CDR3 DNA reads TGTGCCAGCTTTCACCGGGTGGTTTCCTACAATGAGCAGTTCTTC. This sequence encodes CASFHRVVSYNEQFF. The J gene is TRBJ2-1, the V gene TRBV18; D ambiguous. The CDR3 totals 15 residues. The germline gives CDR1 KGHSH, CDR2 LQKENI. Trimming took 7 bases from V and 1 from J, leaving 14 bases between them.

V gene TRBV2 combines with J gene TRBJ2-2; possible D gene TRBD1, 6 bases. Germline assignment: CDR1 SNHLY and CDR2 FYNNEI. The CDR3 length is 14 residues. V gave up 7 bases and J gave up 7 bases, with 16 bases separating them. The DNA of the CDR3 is TGTGCCAGCATTGATGGCAGGGACAACGGGGAGCTGTTTTTT. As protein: CASIDGRDNGELFF.